These 4 T cell receptor beta chains were all obtained from the same sample, sequenced in a study of blood T cell repertoires in COVID-19. Libraries were prepared by immunoSEQ multiplex PCR; TCRdb keeps only in-frame clonotypes and omits some of them. The sample records approximately 440,000 clones, about 85% being singletons. Sequencing used PBMCs or T cells enriched from blood (not recorded which). These receptors came from a woman younger than 35 who had recovered from COVID-19.

The chain carries TRBV6-5 and TRBJ1-2; D is ambiguous. The V and J ends lost 6 bases and 2 bases respectively, with 10 bases between them. CDR3 size: 13 residues. The germline V gene encodes CDR1 MNHEY and CDR2 SVGAGI. The CDR3 loop is CASSLSANYGYTF. DNA for the CDR3: TGTGCCAGCAGCCTCAGCGCAAACTATGGCTACACCTTC.

This chain uses TRBV11-1 with TRBJ2-5, with 9 bases lining up with TRBD1. The J segment lost 5 bases and the V segment lost 6 bases, leaving 10 bases of the junction unmatched. Germline lookup yields CDR1 SGHAT and CDR2 FQDESV (reference sequence). The CDR3 loop spans 15 amino acids. CDR3 sequence (DNA): TGTGCCAGCAGTTATTGGACAGGGGAAGGGGAGACCCAGTACTTC. It specifies CASSYWTGEGETQYF.

CDR3 bases: TGTGCCAGCAGCCAAGAAGGGGGGGGGCGCGGAAACACCATATATTTT. This encodes CASSQEGGGRGNTIYF. J is TRBJ1-3 and V is TRBV4-2; perhaps TRBD1 as D (6 bases). The germline CDR1 and CDR2 sequences are LGHNA and YNFKEQ. Between the trimmed V and J ends, which lost 0 bases and 4 bases, there was a span of 13 bases. This CDR3 is built from 16 residues.

The chain recombines TRBV30 with TRBJ1-2; D perhaps matches TRBD1 (5 bases). The V and J ends lost 1 base and 0 bases respectively, with 6 bases between them. This CDR3 region has 13 residues. Germline CDR1 is GTSNPN and CDR2 is SVGIG (reference sequence). The CDR3 region has the DNA TGTGCCTGGAGTGGACAGCCTAACTATGGCTACACCTTC. It translates to CAWSGQPNYGYTF.